This note documents a single T cell receptor (beta chain) sequence. Its antigen is not yet known. No qualities accompany the bases; no much larger clone lies one base away. TCRbeta CDR3 regions were amplified from genomic DNA using the immunoSEQ Assay, a bias-controlled multiplex PCR. The original pipeline was this. The number of nucleated cells in each sample was estimated from the amplification of reference gene primers within the assay. To quantify the absolute abundance of each unique TCRbeta CDR3 rearrangement, sequence reads were collapsed and filtered. For each sample, productive Simpson clonality was calculated as the square root of Simpson's diversity index over productive rearrangements. As stored in TCRdb, this immuneACCESS dataset retains in-frame rearrangements with V and J assigned. A fraction of the clones does not appear; measured against another copy, unresolved V genes explain less than half of the discrepancy, and the remainder lacks a known reason. The V and J calls and clone size are taken from that table; D and trimming were inferred from the DNA. The sample table shows 200,000 to 300,000 clones, and approximately 82% are seen once. Jointly, the top ten make up 2% to 2.5% of the sample.

These data come from a study of blood T cell repertoires in COVID-19 (TCRdb year 2020). Some background on the complete study: Collaborator samples came from the United States, Italy and Spain and covered acute and convalescent phases of COVID-19. The samples were drawn from the first 160 participants of the ongoing ImmuneRACE study and from over 950 subjects provided by 6 global collaborators. The repertoires were released in a freely available public database meant as a resource for research on the immune response to SARS-CoV-2. Deeply sampled blood TCRbeta repertoires from subjects exposed to, actively infected with, or recovered from COVID-19 were included in the dataset. The prospective study material was composed of cDNA or gDNA derived from T cells, B-cell-depleted T cells, or PBMCs. The sample metadata nearly always contained a de-identified subject ID, COVID-19 status, age in years and sex. Where HLA class I and class II types were available, the types were taken from metadata supplied by the sample provider, not from assay-based typing. What the study reported, not specific to this receptor: The quantity of clinical and demographic metadata differed by source and by participant and was supplied without curation.

From cysteine to phenylalanine, the CDR3 is 15 amino acids long. The kept DNA is CDR3 alone, 45 bases in frame from the first base. The germline V gene provides CDR1 SNHLY and CDR2 FYNNEI. Clipping removes 6 bases from V and 5 bases from J, with 5 as the unmatched junction base count. Another Seattle source contributed samples from volunteer blood donors who had recovered from COVID-19. The collaborating institutions used their own protocols to collect whole blood in K2EDTA tubes. For TCRbeta analysis, collaborators shipped samples as frozen whole blood, isolated PBMCs, or DNA extracted from either of those sample types.

The receptor was isolated from a man between 40 and 49 years old who had recovered from COVID-19. The chain couples TRBV2 to TRBJ2-5, and 14 junction bases match TRBD2. The sequenced sample was peripheral blood. The DNA sequence follows: TGTGCCAGCAGCGGACTAGCGGGAGGAGGTGAGACCCAGTACTTC. It specifies CASSGLAGGGETQYF.